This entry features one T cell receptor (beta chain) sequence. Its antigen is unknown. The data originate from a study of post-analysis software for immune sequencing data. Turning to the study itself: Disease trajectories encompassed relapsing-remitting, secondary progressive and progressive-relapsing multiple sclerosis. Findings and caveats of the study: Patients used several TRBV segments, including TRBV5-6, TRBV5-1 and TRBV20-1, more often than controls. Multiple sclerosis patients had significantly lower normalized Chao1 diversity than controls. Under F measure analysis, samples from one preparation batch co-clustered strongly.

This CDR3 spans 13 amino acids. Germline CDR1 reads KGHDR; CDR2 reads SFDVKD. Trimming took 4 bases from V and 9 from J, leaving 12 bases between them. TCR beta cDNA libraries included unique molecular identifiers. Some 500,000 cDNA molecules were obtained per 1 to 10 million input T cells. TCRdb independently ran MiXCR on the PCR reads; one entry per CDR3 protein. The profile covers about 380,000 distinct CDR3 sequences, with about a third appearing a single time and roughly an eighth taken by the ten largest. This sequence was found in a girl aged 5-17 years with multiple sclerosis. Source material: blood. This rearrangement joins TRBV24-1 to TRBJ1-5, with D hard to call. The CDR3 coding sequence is TGTGCCACCAGTGACCTGGATGGGTGGCCCCAGCATTTT. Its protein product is CATSDLDGWPQHF.